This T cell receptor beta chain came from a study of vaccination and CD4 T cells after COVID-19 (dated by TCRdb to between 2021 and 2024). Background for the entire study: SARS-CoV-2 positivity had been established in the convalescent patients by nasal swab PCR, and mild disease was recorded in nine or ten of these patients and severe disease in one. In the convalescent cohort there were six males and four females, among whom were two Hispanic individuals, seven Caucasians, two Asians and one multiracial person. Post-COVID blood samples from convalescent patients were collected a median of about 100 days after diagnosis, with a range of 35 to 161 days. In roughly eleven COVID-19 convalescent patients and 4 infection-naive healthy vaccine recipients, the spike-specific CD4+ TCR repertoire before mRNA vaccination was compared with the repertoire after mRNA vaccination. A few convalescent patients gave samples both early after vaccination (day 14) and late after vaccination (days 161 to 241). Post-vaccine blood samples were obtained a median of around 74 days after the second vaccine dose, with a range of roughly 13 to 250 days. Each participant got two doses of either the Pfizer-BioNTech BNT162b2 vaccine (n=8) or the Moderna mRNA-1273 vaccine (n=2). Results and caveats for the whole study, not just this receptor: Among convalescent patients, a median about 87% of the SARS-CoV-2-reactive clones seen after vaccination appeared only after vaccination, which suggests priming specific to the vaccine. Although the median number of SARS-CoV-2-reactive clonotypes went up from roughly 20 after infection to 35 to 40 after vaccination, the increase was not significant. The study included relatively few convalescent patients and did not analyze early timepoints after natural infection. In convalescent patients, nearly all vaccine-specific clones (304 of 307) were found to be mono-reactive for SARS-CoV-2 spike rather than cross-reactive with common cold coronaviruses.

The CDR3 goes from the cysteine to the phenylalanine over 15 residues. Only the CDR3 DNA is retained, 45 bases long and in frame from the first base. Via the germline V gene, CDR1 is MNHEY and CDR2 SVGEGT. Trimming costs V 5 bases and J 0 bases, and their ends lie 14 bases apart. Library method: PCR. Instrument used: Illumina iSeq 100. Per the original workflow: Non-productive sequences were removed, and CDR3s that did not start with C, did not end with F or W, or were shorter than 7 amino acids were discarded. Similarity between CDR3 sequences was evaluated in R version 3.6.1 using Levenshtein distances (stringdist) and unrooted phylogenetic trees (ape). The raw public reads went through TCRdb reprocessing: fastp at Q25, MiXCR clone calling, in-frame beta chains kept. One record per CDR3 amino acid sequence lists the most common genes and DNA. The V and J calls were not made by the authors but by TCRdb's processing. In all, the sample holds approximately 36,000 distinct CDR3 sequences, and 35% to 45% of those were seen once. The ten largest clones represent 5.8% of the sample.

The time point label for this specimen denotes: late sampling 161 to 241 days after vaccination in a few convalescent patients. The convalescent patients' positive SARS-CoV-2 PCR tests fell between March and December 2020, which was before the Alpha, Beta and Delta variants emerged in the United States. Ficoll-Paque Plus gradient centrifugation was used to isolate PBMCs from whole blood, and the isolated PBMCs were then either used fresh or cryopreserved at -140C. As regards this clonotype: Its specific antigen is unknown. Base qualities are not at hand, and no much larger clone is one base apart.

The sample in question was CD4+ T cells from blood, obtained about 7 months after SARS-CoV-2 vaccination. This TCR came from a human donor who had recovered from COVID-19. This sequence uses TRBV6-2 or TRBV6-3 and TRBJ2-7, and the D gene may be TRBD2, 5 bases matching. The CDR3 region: CASSPNFRDSYEQYF. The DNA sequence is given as TGTGCCAGCAGTCCGAACTTTCGGGACTCCTACGAGCAGTACTTC.